The 6 T cell receptor beta chains below all came from one sample that was sequenced in a study of blood T cell repertoires in COVID-19. Clones were read by immunoSEQ multiplex PCR, and TCRdb kept only the in-frame ones, dropping some. Seen here are some 20,000 clones, about nine tenths observed once, and the top ten hold roughly 4%. The sequenced material came from peripheral blood. All receptors derive from a man in his fifties with active COVID-19.

This chain joins TRBV7-9 and TRBJ1-3; the D is unclear. This CDR3 contains 15 residues. V lost 1 base and J 0 bases, leaving 7 bases between the germline ends. CDR1 SEHNR and CDR2 FQNEAQ come from the germline V gene (reference sequence). The CDR3 nucleotides read TGTGCCAGCAGCTTAGGGCAGGTCTCTGGAAACACCATATATTTT. This sequence encodes CASSLGQVSGNTIYF.

This clone was observed a handful of times. The chain recombines TRBV10-3 with TRBJ2-1; the match to TRBD2 covers 14 bases. There are 15 residues in the CDR3. J lost 6 bases, V lost 4 bases, and 2 bases had no gene match. CDR1 is ENHRY, CDR2 SYGVKD, per germline. The CDR3 DNA reads TGTGCCATCAGTGGGACTAGCGGGGGGCTCAATGAGCAGTTCTTC. Its protein product is CAISGTSGGLNEQFF.

The rearrangement joins TRBV15 to TRBJ2-6; D remains ambiguous. Germline-derived CDR1 and CDR2 are LNHNV and YYDKDF (reference sequence). The CDR3 runs 17 residues. Trimming shortened V by 0 bases and J by 0 bases, and 9 bases separated the two germline ends. For the CDR3, the DNA is TGTGCCACCAGCAGAGATCGAGGCCCCTCTGGGGCCAACGTCCTGACTTTC. This sequence encodes CATSRDRGPSGANVLTF.

The CDR3 region is CASSKERMNGYTF. Written as DNA, the CDR3 is TGTGCCAGCAGCAAAGAGCGGATGAATGGCTACACCTTC. The gene calls are TRBV21-1 and TRBJ1-2. TRBV21-1 is a pseudogene. CDR3 size: 13 residues.

This chain connects TRBV5-1 to TRBJ2-5; 9 bases are a match to TRBD1. Germline CDR1 reads SGHRS; CDR2 reads YFSETQ. The CDR3 is 15 amino acids. The V segment lost 0 bases and the J segment 2 bases; nucleotides outside the gene matches: 2. CDR3 sequence (DNA): TGCGCCAGCAGCTTGGGACAGGGGGAACAAGAGACCCAGTACTTC. Translating it yields CASSLGQGEQETQYF.

This chain uses TRBV6-2 or TRBV6-3 with TRBJ1-1; D gene ambiguous. The germline V gene encodes CDR1 MNHEY and CDR2 SVGEGT. There are 14 residues in the CDR3. The germline V and J ends were trimmed by 4 bases and 7 bases, with 16 bases remaining between them. The CDR3 here is CASSLTPGLYEAFF. CDR3 nucleotides: TGTGCCAGCAGTTTGACACCGGGGTTGTATGAAGCTTTCTTT.